This is a list of T cell receptor beta chains from one sample in a study of blood T cell repertoires in COVID-19. Data came from immunoSEQ multiplex PCR; TCRdb stores just in-frame clones and leaves some out. The sample includes 200,000 to 250,000 clones, 80% to 90% of them seen just once. The specimen sequenced was peripheral blood. The receptors come from a man aged 18 to 35 with active or convalescent COVID-19. Both conserved end residues are part of each CDR3. D genes are given only for firm matches. Size is omitted from some rows. Given values are once, few, many or a class for expanded clones.

d_call	v_call	clone_size	j_call	cdr3_aa	cdr3_nt
-	TRBV9	-	TRBJ2-7	CASSPQQRGIGEQYF	TGTGCCAGCAGCCCACAGCAGCGCGGGATCGGCGAGCAGTACTTC
-	TRBV15	-	TRBJ2-1	CATSRAPPGGWHEQFF	TGTGCCACCAGCAGAGCCCCACCCGGGGGATGGCATGAGCAGTTCTTC
-	TRBV29-1	-	TRBJ1-1	CSVVVQMNTEAFF	TGCAGCGTTGTGGTTCAGATGAACACTGAAGCTTTCTTT
-	TRBV7-7	-	TRBJ1-3	CASSLAGPGNTIYF	TGTGCTAGCAGCTTAGCGGGGCCCGGAAACACCATATATTTT
-	TRBV5-1	-	TRBJ2-3	CASSLVPGRERGDTQYF	TGCGCCAGCAGCTTGGTCCCAGGACGCGAACGGGGAGATACGCAGTATTTT
-	TRBV27	-	TRBJ2-7	CASSLYEGYEQYF	TGTGCCAGCAGTTTATACGAGGGCTACGAGCAGTACTTC
-	TRBV19	-	TRBJ2-7	CASSIRLAPVYEQYF	TGTGCCAGTAGTATAAGGCTAGCGCCCGTCTACGAGCAGTACTTC
-	TRBV7-8	-	TRBJ2-7	CASSSFLAPNSYEQYF	TGTGCCAGCAGCTCTTTCCTGGCCCCAAACTCCTACGAGCAGTACTTC
-	TRBV3-1/TRBV3-2	once	TRBJ1-1	CASTDYTEAFF	TGTGCCAGCACCGACTACACTGAAGCTTTCTTT
-	TRBV29-1	-	TRBJ1-2	CSVVVSSWAGEGYTF	TGCAGCGTTGTGGTCTCGTCGTGGGCAGGGGAGGGCTACACCTTC
-	TRBV4-1	-	TRBJ2-3	CASSQANLGGADTQYF	TGCGCCAGCAGCCAAGCAAACCTAGGGGGGGCAGATACGCAGTATTTT
-	TRBV6-5	-	TRBJ1-6	CASSAGPNSPLHF	TGTGCCAGCAGCGCAGGCCCTAATTCACCCCTCCACTTT
TRBD1	TRBV9	-	TRBJ1-3	CASSAGGPDTIYF	TGTGCCAGCAGCGCAGGGGGCCCTGACACCATATATTTT
-	TRBV30	-	TRBJ1-2	CAWTGANYGYTF	TGTGCCTGGACAGGGGCTAACTATGGCTACACCTTC
-	TRBV7-8	few	TRBJ1-2	CASSGSLSGGNYGYTF	TGTGCCAGCAGCGGAAGCTTATCGGGGGGTAACTATGGCTACACCTTC
-	TRBV6-1	-	TRBJ1-1	CASSEKRGRGAWAFF	TGTGCCAGCAGTGAAAAAAGAGGCAGGGGCGCCTGGGCTTTCTTT
TRBD2	TRBV6-1	-	TRBJ2-7	CASSDWAGAYEQYF	TGTGCCAGCAGTGATTGGGCGGGGGCCTACGAGCAGTACTTC
-	TRBV2	-	TRBJ1-3	CASSEGSRGNTIYF	TGTGCCAGCAGTGAGGGCTCCAGGGGAAACACCATATATTTT
-	TRBV5-1	-	TRBJ2-1	CASSLALSVGVGDNEQFF	TGCGCCAGCAGCTTAGCGTTGTCGGTGGGAGTGGGCGACAATGAGCAGTTCTTC
TRBD1	TRBV7-2	-	TRBJ1-3	CASSPLGAGGSSGNTIYF	TGTGCCAGCAGCCCGCTCGGGGCAGGGGGTAGCTCTGGAAACACCATATATTTT